This TCR beta chain derives from a study of blood T cell repertoires in COVID-19. Study background: Samples came from the United States, Italy and Spain, spanning acute and convalescent COVID-19. From T cells, B-cell-depleted T cells, or PBMCs came the material, which was cDNA or gDNA.

In the authors' workflow: Amplifying reference gene primers gave estimates of nucleated cell counts. Measured with immunoSEQ multiplex PCR; TCRdb has only the in-frame clones, and not every one. D and trimming were read from the DNA, whereas the V and J calls and clone size are those reported in that table. The sample holds some 340,000 clones; roughly four fifths are singletons and the top ten take around 5.1%. V lost 3 bases and J lost 0, with 16 bases in between. Germline CDR1 and CDR2: KGHSH and LQKENI. The CDR3 consists of 17 residues. Cohorts were determined from participant-reported clinical history.

The source material was PBMCs or T cells enriched from blood (not recorded which). V is TRBV18 and J is TRBJ2-3; tentative D call: TRBD1 (5 bases). The origin of this receptor is a woman between 50 and 59 years old who had recovered from COVID-19. CDR3 DNA: TGTGCCAGCTCACCGCGGACGGACAACCCTAGCACAGATACGCAGTATTTT. Amino acid sequence: CASSPRTDNPSTDTQYF.